This section outlines one T cell receptor beta chain sequence together with its context. The method was immunoSEQ multiplex PCR; TCRdb's version includes in-frame clones alone and lacks a portion of them. Of 270,000 or so clones in the sample, more than 75% are singletons; the top ten hold 6.6%. The data derive from a study of blood T cell repertoires in COVID-19. This CDR3 is built from 15 residues. Germline CDR1 and CDR2: LNHDA and SQIVND (reference sequence). Trimming removed 3 bases from V and 2 bases from J; junction bases left unmatched: 5. This TCR derives from a woman aged 45 to 65 who had been exposed to COVID-19. This chain connects TRBV19 to TRBJ2-3; TRBD1 agrees at 7 bases. Sequencing was performed on PBMCs or T cells enriched from blood (not recorded which). CDR3 nucleotides: TGTGCCAGTAGTATTGTCACAGGGGCCACAGATACGCAGTATTTT. Translating it yields CASSIVTGATDTQYF.